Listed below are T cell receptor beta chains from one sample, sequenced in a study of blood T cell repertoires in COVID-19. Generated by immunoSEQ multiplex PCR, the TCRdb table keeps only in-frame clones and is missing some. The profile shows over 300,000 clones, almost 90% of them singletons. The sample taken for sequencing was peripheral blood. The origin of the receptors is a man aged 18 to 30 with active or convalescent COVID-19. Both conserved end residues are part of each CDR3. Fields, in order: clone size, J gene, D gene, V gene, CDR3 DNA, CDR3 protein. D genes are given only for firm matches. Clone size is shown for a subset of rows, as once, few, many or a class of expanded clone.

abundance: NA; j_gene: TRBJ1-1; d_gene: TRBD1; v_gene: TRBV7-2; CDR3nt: TGTGCCAGCAGCTCTCCGGGGGGACAGGGGTTGGACGCTTTCTTT; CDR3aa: CASSSPGGQGLDAFF
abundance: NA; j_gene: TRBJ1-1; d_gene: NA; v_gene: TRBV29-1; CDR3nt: TGCAGCGTTGCAAAAACTAGGCAGAAGAACACTGAAGCTTTCTTT; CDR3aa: CSVAKTRQKNTEAFF
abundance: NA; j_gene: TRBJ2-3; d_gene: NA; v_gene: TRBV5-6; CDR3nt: TGTGCCAGCAGCCAAGGGGGAGCTACGCAGTATTTT; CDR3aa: CASSQGGATQYF
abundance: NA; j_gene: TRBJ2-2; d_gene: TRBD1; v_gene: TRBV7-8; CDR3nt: TGTGCCAGCAGCTTCCGGGACAGGGCGGACGGGGAGCTGTTTTTT; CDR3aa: CASSFRDRADGELFF
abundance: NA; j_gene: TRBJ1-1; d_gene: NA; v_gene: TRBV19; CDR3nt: TGTGCCAGTAGTATCTTAGGACAGAGCATGAACACTGAAGCTTTCTTT; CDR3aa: CASSILGQSMNTEAFF
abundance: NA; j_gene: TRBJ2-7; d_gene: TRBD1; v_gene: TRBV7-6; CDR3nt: TGTGCCAGCAGCTTAGCTGGGACAGGGTTGTACGAGCAGTACTTC; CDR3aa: CASSLAGTGLYEQYF
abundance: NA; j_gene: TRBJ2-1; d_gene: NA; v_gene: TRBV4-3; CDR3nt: TGCGCCAGCAGCCAAACGCTGGCAGGTACGGATGAGCAGTTCTTC; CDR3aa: CASSQTLAGTDEQFF
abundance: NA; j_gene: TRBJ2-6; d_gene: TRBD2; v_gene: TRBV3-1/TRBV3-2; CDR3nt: TGTGCCAGCAGCCAACCGGGGGGTAGCTCTGGGGCCAACGTGCTGACTTTC; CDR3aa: CASSQPGGSSGANVLTF
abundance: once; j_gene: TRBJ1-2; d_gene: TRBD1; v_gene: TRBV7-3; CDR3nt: TGTGCCAGCAGCGACCGACAGGGGGTAGGTGGCTACACCTTC; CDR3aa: CASSDRQGVGGYTF
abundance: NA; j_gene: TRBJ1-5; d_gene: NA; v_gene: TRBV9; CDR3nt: TGTGCCAGCAGCGTAGAGACAGAGGATCAGCCCCAGCATTTT; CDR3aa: CASSVETEDQPQHF
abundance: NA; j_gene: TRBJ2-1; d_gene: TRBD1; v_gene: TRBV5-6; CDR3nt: TGTGCCAGCAGCTTCGGGGACAGGTTGATCTTC; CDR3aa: CASSFGDRLIF
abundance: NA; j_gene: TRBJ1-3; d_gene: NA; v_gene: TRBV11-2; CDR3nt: TGTGCCAGCAGCTCTCACCGACAGGACCTCTCTGGAAACACCATATATTTT; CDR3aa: CASSSHRQDLSGNTIYF
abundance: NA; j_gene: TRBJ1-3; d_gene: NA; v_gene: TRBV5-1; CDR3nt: TGCGCCAGCAGCTCACTACTCATCGGAAGCTCTGGAAACACCATATATTTT; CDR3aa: CASSSLLIGSSGNTIYF